The following is a T cell receptor (beta chain) sequence with its context. The TCR beta CDR3 regions underwent amplification using RNA transcripts as the source. During a first-round RT-PCR of the TCR CDR3, the HTBI primer set was used. TCRdb recomputed calls from the multiplex PCR reads with MiXCR, one row per CDR3 protein. The table shows fewer than 650,000 distinct CDR3 sequences, with 13% to 15% occurring only once. This sample is part of a study of T cells in Graves' hyperthyroidism and ophthalmopathy. CDR1 is SGHNT, CDR2 YENEEA, per germline. Trimming cost V 5 bases and J 5 bases, with 13 bases left between them. The CDR3 runs 14 residues. The PBMCs were sourced from fresh peripheral blood (about 10 ml).

The chain recombines TRBV11-3 with TRBJ2-1, with D unclear. The receptor comes from a middle-aged woman with Graves' hyperthyroidism. Sequenced input: blood. CDR3 sequence: CASSHPPEDNEQFF. The CDR3 bases are TGTGCCAGCAGCCACCCTCCGGAAGACAATGAGCAGTTCTTC. Drawing the rest from reference TRBV11-3 and TRBJ2-1, the complete variable domain is EAGVVQSPRYKIIEKKQPVAFWCNPISGHNTLYWYLQNLGQGPELLIRYENEEAVDDSQLPKDRFSAERLKGVDSTLKIQPAELGDSAVYLCASSHPPEDNEQFFGPGTRLTVL.